What follows are 19 T cell receptor beta chains derived from one specimen sequenced in a study of cytomegalovirus exposure and HLA in healthy donors. 13 Jbeta primers and 60 Vbeta primers were used for the PCR. The assay was immunoSEQ multiplex PCR, and TCRdb's table has in-frame clones only and misses some. This table has about 97,000 clones, 9.4% appearing once. The sequenced sample consisted of PBMCs. These receptor sequences come from a man aged 45-65 years in good health and CMV-seropositive.

The V and J genes are TRBV6-5 and TRBJ2-7, with D possibly matching TRBD1 (7 bases). Germline assignment: CDR1 MNHEY and CDR2 SVGAGI. Trimming took 2 bases from V and 3 from J, leaving 11 bases between them. The CDR3 consists of 14 residues. CDR3 DNA: TGTGCCAGCAGTTACGTTCAGGGGGGCTACGAGCAGTACTTC. This gives the protein CASSYVQGGYEQYF.

This clone was observed once. The V gene is TRBV2, the J gene TRBJ2-1; TRBD2 agrees at 10 bases. Germline V CDR1 and CDR2: SNHLY, FYNNEI. J lost 2 bases, V lost 6 bases, and 7 bases had no gene match. The CDR3 is made up of 16 amino acids. CDR3 DNA: TGTGCCAGCAGCGCTAGCGGGAGTGCTACCTACAATGAGCAGTTCTTC. Translated: CASSASGSATYNEQFF.

The chain recombines TRBV7-9 with TRBJ2-3, with D possibly TRBD1 on 6 matching bases. Looked up from germline, CDR1 is SEHNR and CDR2 is FQNEAQ (reference sequence). The CDR3 runs 13 residues. V gave up 1 base and J gave up 4 bases, with 6 bases separating them. CDR3 sequence reads: CASSLDRADTQYF. CDR3 nucleotide sequence: TGTGCCAGCAGCTTAGACAGGGCAGATACGCAGTATTTT.

This clone was counted ten times or more. The chain carries TRBV4-1 and TRBJ2-1; 8 nucleotides line up with TRBD1. Germline V lookup: CDR1 MGHRA, CDR2 YSYEKL. This CDR3 spans 15 amino acids. V gave up 3 bases and J gave up 7 bases; unmatched junction bases: 8. CDR3 protein: CASSHVGQGGNEQFF. CDR3 DNA: TGCGCCAGCAGCCATGTCGGACAGGGTGGGAATGAGCAGTTCTTC.

The V gene is TRBV7-9, the J gene TRBJ2-3; D gene uncertain. Germline CDR1 is SEHNR and CDR2 is FQNEAQ (reference sequence). The CDR3 totals 14 residues. The germline V and J ends were trimmed by 2 bases and 4 bases, with 10 bases remaining between them. In DNA form, the CDR3 reads TGTGCCAGCAGCTTATCCTCTCCCGCAGATACGCAGTATTTT. Protein sequence: CASSLSSPADTQYF.

The chain couples TRBV4-2 to TRBJ2-7; TRBD2 is a possible D gene (6 bases). The CDR3 extends over 12 amino acids. Germline CDR1 LGHNA, CDR2 YNFKEQ. V gave up 4 bases and J gave up 5 bases, with 9 bases separating them. The CDR3 nucleotides are TGTGCCAGCAGCCGAACTAGCAACGAGCAGTACTTC. Protein product: CASSRTSNEQYF.

The V and J genes are TRBV20-1 and TRBJ2-7, with D possibly being TRBD2 (5 bases). The V end lost 7 bases, the J end lost 6 bases, and 13 bases lay between the germline ends. The germline V gene has CDR1 DFQATT and CDR2 SNEGSKA (reference sequence). The CDR3 is 11 residues long. In DNA form, the CDR3 reads TGCAGTGGGCGGGCCGGTTCCGAGCAGTACTTC. This translates into CSGRAGSEQYF.

This clone was found a few times. This chain links TRBV6-1 with TRBJ2-7, with 8 bases identical to TRBD1. The CDR3 is 15 residues long. V shed 0 bases, J shed 2 bases, and the junction held 3 bases outside the gene matches. Germline V gene data show CDR1 as MNHNS and CDR2 as SASEGT. CDR3 loop: CASSEAQGAPYEQYF. CDR3 bases: TGTGCCAGCAGTGAAGCTCAGGGGGCCCCCTACGAGCAGTACTTC.

This clone appeared a few times. CDR3 protein: CASQGLAGGNEQFF. The CDR3 DNA reads as TGCGCCAGCCAGGGACTAGCGGGAGGGAATGAGCAGTTCTTC. The V and J genes are TRBV5-1 and TRBJ2-1; 16 nucleotides match TRBD2. The junction had 2 bases not matched to a gene; V was cut back by 7 bases and J by 7 bases. CDR3 size: 14 residues. CDR1 and CDR2 (germline): SGHRS, YFSETQ.

This clone was detected a few times. V gene TRBV4-2 combines with J gene TRBJ2-5; 8 nucleotides line up with TRBD2. The V and J ends lost 4 bases and 3 bases, in that order; junction bases with no gene match: 7. CDR1 is LGHNA and CDR2 is YNFKEQ in the germline V gene. The length of the CDR3 is 15 residues. The CDR3 DNA is TGTGCCAGCAGCCGTCCTGAAGCGGGAGAAGAGACCCAGTACTTC. Translated, it gives CASSRPEAGEETQYF.

This rearrangement joins TRBV7-3 to TRBJ2-3, with D unclear. In germline, CDR1 is SGHTA, CDR2 FQGTGA. Trimming pared 2 bases from V and 0 bases from J, leaving 6 bases between. The CDR3 totals 14 residues. CDR3 loop: CASSLATSTDTQYF. CDR3 coding DNA: TGTGCCAGCAGCTTAGCAACTAGCACAGATACGCAGTATTTT.

The chain couples TRBV13 to TRBJ1-1, with D perhaps TRBD1 (6 bases). The CDR3 extends over 16 amino acids. With 4 bases removed from V and 4 bases from J, the gap between germline ends came to 19 bases. The germline V gene has CDR1 PRHDT and CDR2 FYEKMQ (reference sequence). The CDR3, as DNA: TGTGCCAGCAGCTCAATCTCGGGACAATGGGGCACTGAAGCTTTCTTT. Translated: CASSSISGQWGTEAFF.

In this sample, this clone turned up a few times. The rearrangement joins TRBV5-6 to TRBJ2-7; 8 nucleotides match TRBD1. The CDR3 consists of 15 residues. Per germline, CDR1 SGHDT and CDR2 YYEEEE. The J segment lost 5 bases and the V segment lost 4 bases, leaving 11 bases of the junction unmatched. Here the CDR3 DNA reads TGTGCCAGCAGCAGATTACACAGGGGGATCGACGAGCAGTACTTC. This encodes CASSRLHRGIDEQYF.

The genes are TRBV30 and TRBJ2-2; the D is unclear. This CDR3 contains 17 residues. V shed 4 bases and J shed 2 bases, with 20 bases lying between them. Germline loops: CDR1 GTSNPN, CDR2 SVGIG (reference sequence). The CDR3 coding sequence is TGTGCCTGGACCCCCGGCGGATTCGACCCTAACACCGGGGAGCTGTTTTTT. This codes for CAWTPGGFDPNTGELFF.

The sample holds a few counts of this clone. J is TRBJ2-1 and V is TRBV7-2, with 8 bases aligning to TRBD1. With 1 base clipped from V and 9 bases from J, the junction kept 17 bases outside the gene matches. Per the germline V gene, CDR1 is SGHTA and CDR2 is FQGNSA. The CDR3 covers 18 residues. CDR3 sequence (DNA): TGTGCCAGCAGCTTAGATCAGGGGGCGATCGTTGGATTAGGTGAGCAGTTCTTC. It is translated as CASSLDQGAIVGLGEQFF.

V usage is TRBV6-1 and J usage is TRBJ1-2; possible D gene TRBD1, 6 bases. The CDR3 is 16 amino acids. The germline gives CDR1 MNHNS, CDR2 SASEGT. V lost 2 bases and J lost 4, with 17 bases in between. CDR3 in amino acids: CASSETTGGPLYGYTF. The CDR3 DNA reads as TGTGCCAGCAGTGAAACTACCGGGGGGCCTCTCTATGGCTACACCTTC.

V is TRBV7-2 and J is TRBJ1-6; D ambiguous. The CDR3 length is 17 residues. Trimming stripped 4 bases from V and 0 bases from J, with 13 bases between. Germline V CDR1 and CDR2: SGHTA, FQGNSA. The CDR3: CASSSTATLSYNSPLHF. Here the CDR3 DNA reads TGTGCCAGCAGCTCGACCGCGACACTCTCCTATAATTCACCCCTCCACTTT. The entire variable domain, with the rest obtained from reference TRBV7-2 and TRBJ1-6, is as follows: GAGVSQSPSNKVTEKGKDVELRCDPISGHTALYWYRQSLGQGLEFLIYFQGNSAPDKSGLPSDRFSAERTGGSVSTLTIQRTQQEDSAVYLCASSSTATLSYNSPLHFGNGTRLTVT.

This clone has just a few counts. A read error may produce the germline difference seen at one junction end. The chain employs TRBV7-7 and TRBJ2-7, with D perhaps TRBD2 (7 bases). Germline V gives CDR1 SSHAT, CDR2 FNYEAQ (reference sequence). The length of the CDR3 is 16 residues. CDR3 nucleotides: TGTGCTAGCAGCCTAGGGCCCGGGGGGCGCGGGTACGAGCAGTACTTC. It is translated as CASSLGPGGRGYEQYF.

The rearrangement uses TRBV28 and TRBJ1-5; TRBD1 agrees at 12 bases. Losses at the gene ends were 7 bases for V and 7 bases for J; bases not matched to a gene: 2. The CDR3 is 13 residues long. The germline CDR1 and CDR2 sequences are MDHEN and SYDVKM. CDR3 residues: CASTGTGGQPQHF. The CDR3 nucleotides read TGTGCCAGCACCGGGACAGGGGGCCAGCCCCAGCATTTT.